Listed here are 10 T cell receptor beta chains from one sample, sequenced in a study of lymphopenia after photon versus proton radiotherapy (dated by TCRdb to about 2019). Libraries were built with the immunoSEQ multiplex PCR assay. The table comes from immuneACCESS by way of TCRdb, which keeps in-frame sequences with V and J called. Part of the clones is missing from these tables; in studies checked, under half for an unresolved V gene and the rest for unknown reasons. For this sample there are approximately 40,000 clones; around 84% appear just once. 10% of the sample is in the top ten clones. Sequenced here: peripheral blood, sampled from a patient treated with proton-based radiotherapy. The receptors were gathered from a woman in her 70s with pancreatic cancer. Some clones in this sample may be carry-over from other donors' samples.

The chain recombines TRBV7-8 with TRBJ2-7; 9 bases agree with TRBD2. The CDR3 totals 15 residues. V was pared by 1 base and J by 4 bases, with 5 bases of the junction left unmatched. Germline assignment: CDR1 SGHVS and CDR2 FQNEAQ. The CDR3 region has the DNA TGTGCCAGCAGCTTAGTAGCGGGAGAGGGATACGAGCAGTACTTC. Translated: CASSLVAGEGYEQYF.

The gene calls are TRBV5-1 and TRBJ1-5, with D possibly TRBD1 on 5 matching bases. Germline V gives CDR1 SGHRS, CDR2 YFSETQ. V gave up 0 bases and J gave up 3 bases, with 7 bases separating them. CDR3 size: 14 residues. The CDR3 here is CASSLEGLNQPQHF. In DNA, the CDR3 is TGCGCCAGCAGCTTGGAGGGGCTCAATCAGCCCCAGCATTTT.

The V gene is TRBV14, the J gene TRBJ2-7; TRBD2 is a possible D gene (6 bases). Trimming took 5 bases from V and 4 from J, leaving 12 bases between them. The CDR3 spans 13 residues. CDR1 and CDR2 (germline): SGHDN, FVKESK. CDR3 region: CASSWRVYYEQYF. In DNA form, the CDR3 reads TGTGCCAGCAGCTGGAGGGTATATTACGAGCAGTACTTC. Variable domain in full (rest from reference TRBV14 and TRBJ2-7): EAGVTQFPSHSVIEKGQTVTLRCDPISGHDNLYWYRRVMGKEIKFLLHFVKESKQDESGMPNNRFLAERTGGTYSTLKVQPAELEDSGVYFCASSWRVYYEQYFGPGTRLTVT.

Here the CDR3 reads CASSFETVSPGTEAFF. CDR3 DNA: TGTGCCAGCAGTTTCGAGACAGTATCCCCGGGCACTGAAGCTTTCTTT. J is TRBJ1-1 and V is TRBV27; D might be TRBD1 (5 bases). The CDR3 is 16 residues long. The V end lost 3 bases, the J end lost 4 bases, and 18 bases lay between the germline ends. The V gene's germline CDR1 is MNHEY and CDR2 SMNVEV (reference sequence).

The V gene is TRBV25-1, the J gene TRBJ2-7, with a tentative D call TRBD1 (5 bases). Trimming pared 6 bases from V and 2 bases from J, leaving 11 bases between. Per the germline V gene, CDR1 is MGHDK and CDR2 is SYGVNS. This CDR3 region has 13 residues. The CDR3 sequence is CASSRDPTYEQYF. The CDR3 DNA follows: TGTGCCAGCAGCAGGGATCCAACCTACGAGCAGTACTTC.

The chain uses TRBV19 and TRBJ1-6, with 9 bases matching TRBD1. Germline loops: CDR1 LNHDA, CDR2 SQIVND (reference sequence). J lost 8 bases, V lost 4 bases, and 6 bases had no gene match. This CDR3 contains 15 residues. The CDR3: CASSNSGTGYSPLHF. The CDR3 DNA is TGTGCCAGTAGTAACTCCGGGACAGGGTATTCACCCCTCCACTTT.

The CDR3 here is CASFPGTGVYYEQYF. CDR3 sequence (DNA): TGTGCCAGCTTCCCCGGGACAGGGGTGTACTACGAGCAGTACTTC. The chain is built from TRBV28 and TRBJ2-7, with TRBD1 matching over 10 bases. This CDR3 is built from 15 residues. V was pared by 8 bases and J by 3 bases, with 10 bases of the junction left unmatched. CDR1 and CDR2 from the germline V gene are MDHEN and SYDVKM.

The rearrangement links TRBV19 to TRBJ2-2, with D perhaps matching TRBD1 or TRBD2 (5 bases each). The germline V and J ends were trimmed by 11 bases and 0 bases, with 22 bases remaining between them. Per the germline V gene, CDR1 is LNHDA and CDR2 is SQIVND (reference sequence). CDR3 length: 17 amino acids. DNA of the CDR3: TGTGCCGTTGCGGGCAGAGGGGATTTCGCGAACACCGGGGAGCTGTTTTTT. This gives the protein CAVAGRGDFANTGELFF.

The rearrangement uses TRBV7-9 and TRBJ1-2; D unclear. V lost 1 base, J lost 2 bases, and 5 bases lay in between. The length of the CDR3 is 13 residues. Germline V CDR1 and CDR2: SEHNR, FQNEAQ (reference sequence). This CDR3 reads CASSLVSNYGYTF. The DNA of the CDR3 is TGTGCCAGCAGCTTAGTTTCCAACTATGGCTACACCTTC.

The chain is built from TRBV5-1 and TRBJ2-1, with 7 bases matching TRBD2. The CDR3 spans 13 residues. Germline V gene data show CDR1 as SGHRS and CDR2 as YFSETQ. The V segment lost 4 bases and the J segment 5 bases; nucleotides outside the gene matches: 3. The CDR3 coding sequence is TGCGCCAGCAGCCTGGGACTACACAATGAGCAGTTCTTC. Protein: CASSLGLHNEQFF.